The present T cell receptor (beta chain) was sequenced within a study of blood T cell repertoires in COVID-19. Study-level background: Italy, Spain and the United States were the sources of the convalescent and acute COVID-19 samples. Sources were T cells, B-cell-depleted T cells, or PBMCs; the material itself was cDNA or gDNA.

The CDR3 totals 13 residues. Germline V gene sequence: CDR1 SGHRS, CDR2 YFSETQ. Unmatched junction bases numbered 5, after V lost 5 bases and J lost 6 bases. Source study methods: Nucleated cell counts were estimated from reference gene primer amplification. The assay was immunoSEQ multiplex PCR, and TCRdb's table has in-frame clones only and misses some. The V and J calls and clone size were taken over from that table, and D and trimming were inferred from the DNA. In the table there are about 100,000 clones, around 86% of which are singletons. The source is a woman in her 70s with acute or convalescent COVID-19. This chain links TRBV5-1 with TRBJ2-3; 8 positions agree with TRBD2. Sample: peripheral blood. CDR3 protein: CASSAGGSDTQYF. DNA for the CDR3: TGCGCCAGCAGTGCGGGAGGTTCGGATACGCAGTATTTT.